The TCR beta chain under discussion was sequenced for a study of cytomegalovirus exposure and HLA in healthy donors. About the study: Counted in an early data release were tens of millions of unique TCRs from HLA-typed donors.

Healthy donors of bone marrow made up the group. The primer mix had 60 Vbeta and 13 Jbeta primers. Some clones are missing from TCRdb's copy, which holds only in-frame ones; the method was immunoSEQ multiplex PCR. The repertoire includes approximately 190,000 clones, about 80% of them detected once, and roughly 2.8% sits in the top ten. Overall study results and limits: In vitro testing confirmed a few CMV-associated chains as specific for CMV antigens. When the data were analyzed later, several of the most significant clusters appeared to be linked to common viral pathogens.

As to this clone: The antigen remains undetermined.

The CDR3 length is 13 residues. Trimming stripped 6 bases from V and 5 bases from J, with 14 bases between. CDR1 is SNHLY, CDR2 FYNNEI, per germline. The sequence was collected from a woman aged 45-65 years in good health and CMV-seropositive. Sequenced input: PBMCs. This chain links TRBV2 with TRBJ2-7; D possibly corresponds to TRBD1 (6 bases). DNA of the CDR3: TGTGCCAGCAGACAGGGCTTTGGTCACGAGCAGTACTTC. Its translation is CASRQGFGHEQYF. Combining the CDR3 with reference TRBV2 and TRBJ2-7 gives the whole variable domain EPEVTQTPSHQVTQMGQEVILRCVPISNHLYFYWYRQILGQKVEFLVSFYNNEISEKSEIFDDQFSVERPDGSNFTLKIRSTKLEDSAMYFCASRQGFGHEQYFGPGTRLTVT.